This T cell receptor (beta chain) was captured in a study of blood T cell repertoires in COVID-19 (dated by TCRdb to the early 2020s). About the study as a whole: Collaborator samples came from the United States, Italy and Spain and covered acute and convalescent phases of COVID-19. The samples were drawn from the first 160 participants of the ongoing ImmuneRACE study and from 950 to 1,500 subjects provided by 6 global collaborators. Where available, HLA class I and class II types were taken from metadata supplied by the sample provider and were not determined by assay-based typing. The material from the prospective study consisted of cDNA or gDNA derived from T cells, B-cell-depleted T cells, or PBMCs. The sample metadata nearly always contained a de-identified subject ID, COVID-19 status, age in years and sex. The repertoires were released in a freely available public database intended as a resource for research on the immune response to SARS-CoV-2. Deeply sampled blood TCRbeta repertoires from subjects exposed to, actively infected with, or recovered from COVID-19 were included in the dataset.

Each collaborating institution followed its own protocols to collect whole blood in K2EDTA tubes. Collaborator samples were shipped for TCRbeta analysis as frozen whole blood, isolated PBMCs, or DNA extracted from either sample type. In the germline V gene, CDR1 corresponds to MNHEY and CDR2 to SVGAGI. Its CDR3 holds 15 amino acids, cysteine through phenylalanine. The read is trimmed to its CDR3 DNA, 45 bases read in frame from base 1. Trimmed from V: 4 bases; trimmed from J: 5 bases; junction bases lacking a gene match: 4. TCRbeta CDR3 regions were amplified from genomic DNA by means of the immunoSEQ Assay, a bias-controlled multiplex PCR. For the original study's pipeline: The number of nucleated cells in each sample was estimated from the amplification of reference gene primers within the assay. Sequence reads were collapsed and filtered to measure the absolute abundance of every unique TCRbeta CDR3 rearrangement. For each sample, productive Simpson clonality was calculated as the square root of Simpson's diversity index over productive rearrangements. TCRdb provides this immuneACCESS table in a form limited to in-frame rearrangements. Some clones are lacking; in checked studies, under half of them reflect an unresolved V gene, and why the rest are absent is not known. Clone size and the V and J calls come from that table; the DNA yielded D and trimming. Within this sample are hundreds of thousands of clones, with around nine tenths of them counted one time only. Approximately 3.3% of the sample rests with the top ten.

With regard to this clone: This clone's antigen is unknown. Base qualities are missing; no much larger clone stands one base away.

The paper's findings and limits, for the study overall: The quantity of clinical and demographic metadata differed by source and by participant and was supplied without curation.

This sequence originates from a man younger than 35 with active or convalescent COVID-19. The specimen was peripheral blood. The V and J segments used are TRBV6-5 and TRBJ2-3; 12 bases in between match TRBD2. The sequenced DNA is TGTGCCAGCAGTTCTCTAGCGGGGGGGCAAGATACGCAGTATTTT. It specifies CASSSLAGGQDTQYF.